This T cell receptor (beta chain) emerged from a study of cytomegalovirus exposure and HLA in healthy donors. Study in general: Membership in the Caucasian-associated ancestry cluster was found for around 81% of approximately 400 genotyped donors.

Study-wide results and limits: Follow-up analysis later connected one missense variant in DCLRE1C with trimming of TCR beta V- and J-genes. Most sequenced TCRs were rare (though some public TCRs occurred in many donors). When analyzed later, the rates of TCR association showed variation by HLA locus, with DRB1 the most and HLA-C the fewest.

Both 60 Vbeta primers and 13 Jbeta primers went into the PCR. Generated by immunoSEQ multiplex PCR, the TCRdb table keeps only in-frame clones and is missing some. This table has approximately 91,000 clones, around 84% appearing once. This CDR3 contains 14 residues. The V and J ends lost 4 bases and 2 bases respectively, with 13 bases between them. Germline CDR1 reads SGHDT; CDR2 reads YYEEEE. As for this clone: Its antigen is not identified.

The TCR originated in a human donor in good health. The sequenced material came from PBMCs. The chain recombines TRBV5-6 with TRBJ2-7; D remains ambiguous. CDR3 residues: CASSRPSGTYEQYF. DNA of the CDR3: TGTGCCAGCAGCAGGCCGTCGGGTACCTACGAGCAGTACTTC. Combining the CDR3 with reference TRBV5-6 and TRBJ2-7 gives the whole variable domain DAGVTQSPTHLIKTRGQQVTLRCSPKSGHDTVSWYQQALGQGPQFIFQYYEEEERQRGNFPDRFSGHQFPNYSSELNVNALLLGDSALYLCASSRPSGTYEQYFGPGTRLTVT.